The rows below give T cell receptor beta chains drawn from one sample of a study of siplizumab effects on memory and regulatory T cells. Method: immunoSEQ multiplex PCR; TCRdb's copy keeps in-frame clones and lacks some. The sample lists about 55,000 clones; under 98% were seen once. Material: naive CD4+ T cells sorted from blood. These receptors all stem from a human donor in good health. Both conserved end residues are part of each CDR3. D genes are given only for firm matches. Rows may omit the clone size; those that give it use once, few, many or a size class.

clone size	D gene	J gene	V gene	CDR3 protein	CDR3 DNA
NA	NA	TRBJ2-7	TRBV6-5	CASSYDFLGGKYF	TGTGCCAGCAGTTACGACTTCCTGGGAGGAAAGTACTTC
NA	NA	TRBJ2-1	TRBV9	CASSGGNYNEQFF	TGTGCCAGCAGCGGAGGCAACTACAATGAGCAGTTCTTC
NA	NA	TRBJ2-1	TRBV11-2	CASSLENQIGQFF	TGTGCCAGCAGCTTAGAAAATCAGATTGGGCAGTTCTTC
once	NA	TRBJ1-6	TRBV5-4	CASSLLDSPLHF	TGTGCCAGCAGCTTGCTGGATTCACCCCTCCACTTT
NA	NA	TRBJ2-3	TRBV7-3	CASSLGEDTQYF	TGTGCCAGCAGCCTGGGTGAAGATACGCAGTATTTT
NA	TRBD1	TRBJ2-3	TRBV30	CAWGTGVVGDTQYF	TGTGCCTGGGGGACAGGGGTAGTGGGAGATACGCAGTATTTT
NA	TRBD2	TRBJ2-3	TRBV30	CAWSVSYGRATDTQYF	TGTGCCTGGAGTGTAAGTTACGGGAGGGCCACAGATACGCAGTATTTT
NA	NA	TRBJ1-1	TRBV9	CASTALRDTLNTEAFF	TGTGCCAGCACCGCGTTGCGGGACACATTGAACACTGAAGCTTTCTTT
NA	NA	TRBJ2-1	TRBV7-6	CASSLASSEHNEQFF	TGTGCCAGCAGCTTAGCGTCTAGCGAACACAATGAGCAGTTCTTC
NA	TRBD1	TRBJ2-7	TRBV2	CASSGQGTNEQYF	TGTGCCAGCAGTGGACAGGGTACCAACGAGCAGTACTTC
NA	NA	TRBJ1-1	TRBV5-5	CASSFLAGQAEAFF	TGTGCCAGCAGCTTTTTGGCAGGGCAAGCCGAAGCTTTCTTT
NA	TRBD2	TRBJ2-2	TRBV7-3	CASSLLGGVSGELFF	TGTGCCAGCAGCTTATTGGGAGGGGTTTCCGGGGAGCTGTTTTTT
NA	TRBD1	TRBJ1-2	TRBV2	CASRARGEDYGYTF	TGTGCCAGCAGGGCCAGGGGGGAAGACTATGGCTACACCTTC
NA	TRBD2	TRBJ2-3	TRBV6-6	CASSYRSGISTDTQYF	TGTGCCAGCAGTTACCGAAGCGGGATAAGCACAGATACGCAGTATTTT
NA	TRBD2	TRBJ2-3	TRBV4-2	CASSQVSLAESDTQYF	TGTGCCAGCAGCCAAGTTAGCCTAGCGGAATCAGATACGCAGTATTTT
NA	NA	TRBJ1-4	TRBV25-1	CASKGPNNEKLFF	TGTGCCAGCAAGGGGCCCAATAATGAAAAACTGTTTTTT
once	NA	TRBJ2-2	TRBV4-2	CASSPRIADKNTGELFF	TGTGCCAGCAGCCCCCGGATAGCGGATAAGAACACCGGGGAGCTGTTTTTT
NA	TRBD1	TRBJ1-5	TRBV12-5	CASGLPPTGGFGNQPQHF	TGTGCTAGTGGTTTGCCTCCGACAGGGGGCTTTGGCAATCAGCCCCAGCATTTT
once	TRBD2	TRBJ2-3	TRBV7-9	CASSLGSSGATDTQYF	TGTGCCAGCAGCTTAGGTTCTAGCGGGGCCACAGATACGCAGTATTTT
NA	TRBD2	TRBJ2-5	TRBV19	CASSPGLAGGRTQYF	TGTGCCAGTAGTCCGGGACTAGCGGGAGGCAGGACCCAGTACTTC
once	NA	TRBJ2-7	TRBV6-1	CASSGIYEQYF	TGTGCCAGCAGTGGGATCTACGAGCAGTACTTC
NA	NA	TRBJ1-2	TRBV7-2	CASSPGPNYGYTF	TGTGCCAGCAGCCCCGGGCCGAACTATGGCTACACCTTC
NA	NA	TRBJ2-5	TRBV29-1	CSVGLGISGETQYF	TGCAGCGTTGGGCTGGGAATCTCGGGGGAGACCCAGTACTTC
NA	NA	TRBJ1-4	TRBV18	CASSPLIVEKLFF	TGTGCCAGCTCACCACTGATAGTAGAAAAACTGTTTTTT
NA	NA	TRBJ2-5	TRBV6-1	CASRRQVQETQYF	TGTGCCAGCAGAAGACAGGTCCAAGAGACCCAGTACTTC
NA	NA	TRBJ2-3	TRBV30	CAWSVGVEGSTDTQYF	TGTGCCTGGAGTGTGGGAGTGGAGGGGAGCACAGATACGCAGTATTTT
NA	NA	TRBJ2-3	TRBV5-1	CASSLGGADTDTQYF	TGCGCCAGCAGCTTAGGGGGGGCGGACACAGATACGCAGTATTTT
NA	NA	TRBJ1-1	TRBV19	CASRPREWTEAFF	TGTGCCAGTAGACCCCGGGAGTGGACTGAAGCTTTCTTT
NA	TRBD2	TRBJ2-7	TRBV5-5	CASSSGTVGLAGGLEQYF	TGTGCCAGCAGTTCCGGGACGGTAGGACTAGCGGGAGGTCTCGAGCAGTACTTC
NA	TRBD1	TRBJ1-1	TRBV11-2	CASSQGTGFTEAFF	TGTGCCAGCAGCCAGGGGACAGGGTTCACTGAAGCTTTCTTT
once	TRBD2	TRBJ2-1	TRBV10-1	CASSRTSPNEQFF	TGCGCCAGCAGTCGGACTAGCCCCAATGAGCAGTTCTTC
once	NA	TRBJ1-4	TRBV7-6	CASSLGRGEKLFF	TGTGCCAGCAGCTTAGGACGCGGGGAAAAACTGTTTTTT
NA	TRBD2	TRBJ2-3	TRBV5-4	CASSPHPAGGPDTQYF	TGTGCCAGCAGTCCACACCCAGCGGGAGGGCCGGATACGCAGTATTTT
NA	NA	TRBJ1-3	TRBV28	CASSLISSSGNTIYF	TGTGCCAGCAGTTTAATTAGCAGCTCTGGAAACACCATATATTTT
once	TRBD1	TRBJ2-4	TRBV7-2	CASTLMGTGVQYF	TGTGCCAGCACCTTAATGGGGACAGGGGTTCAGTACTTC
NA	TRBD2	TRBJ2-7	TRBV6-5	CASSTSGTHEQYF	TGTGCCAGCAGTACTAGCGGGACGCACGAGCAGTACTTC
NA	NA	TRBJ1-2	TRBV19	CASRLNSYGYTF	TGTGCCAGTAGACTGAATAGCTATGGCTACACCTTC
once	NA	TRBJ2-4	TRBV19	CASQRPGVAKNIQYF	TGTGCCAGCCAGAGGCCGGGTGTTGCCAAAAACATTCAGTACTTC
few	NA	TRBJ1-1	TRBV5-1	CASSIGGTHRNTEAFF	TGCGCCAGCAGCATCGGCGGGACCCATAGGAACACTGAAGCTTTCTTT
NA	TRBD2	TRBJ2-7	TRBV7-2	CASSLVWASGSYEQYF	TGTGCCAGCAGCTTAGTTTGGGCTAGCGGGAGTTACGAGCAGTACTTC
NA	NA	TRBJ2-7	TRBV5-1	CASSRDGAYEQYF	TGCGCCAGCAGCAGAGACGGAGCCTACGAGCAGTACTTC
NA	TRBD1	TRBJ2-1	TRBV10-2	CASSPGQGFINEQFF	TGCGCCAGCAGCCCGGGACAGGGGTTTATCAATGAGCAGTTCTTC
NA	NA	TRBJ2-6	TRBV11-2	CASSSLGGANVLTF	TGTGCCAGCAGCTCCCTTGGTGGGGCCAACGTCCTGACTTTC
NA	NA	TRBJ1-1	TRBV25-1	CASIHTLNTEAFF	TGTGCCAGCATTCACACGCTGAACACTGAAGCTTTCTTT
NA	NA	TRBJ1-6	TRBV2	CASSEIVGSSPLHF	TGTGCCAGCAGTGAAATTGTGGGGAGTTCACCCCTCCACTTT
NA	TRBD1	TRBJ2-7	TRBV19	CASSMLRQGAREQYF	TGTGCCAGTAGTATGCTGAGGCAGGGGGCCCGCGAGCAGTACTTC
NA	TRBD2	TRBJ2-7	TRBV19	CASSAGLAGYEQYF	TGTGCCAGTAGCGCGGGGCTAGCGGGGTACGAGCAGTACTTC
NA	TRBD2	TRBJ2-3	TRBV11-2	CASSSTLGGTTTDTQYF	TGTGCCAGCAGCTCAACGCTAGGCGGGACTACCACAGATACGCAGTATTTT
once	NA	TRBJ1-3	TRBV10-3	CAIREDLSGNTIYF	TGTGCCATCAGGGAGGACCTCTCTGGAAACACCATATATTTT
NA	TRBD1	TRBJ1-4	TRBV29-1	CSVATRGRIEKLFF	TGCAGCGTTGCTACCAGGGGGCGGATTGAAAAACTGTTTTTT
once	NA	TRBJ1-2	TRBV19	CASTDRGPFAGYTF	TGTGCCAGTACCGACCGGGGCCCATTCGCCGGCTACACCTTC
NA	NA	TRBJ2-7	TRBV6-9	CASSYGRDYEQYF	TGTGCCAGCAGTTATGGCAGGGACTACGAGCAGTACTTC
once	NA	TRBJ1-3	TRBV18	CASSPGTYSGNTIYF	TGTGCCAGCTCACCAGGTACCTACTCTGGAAACACCATATATTTT
NA	NA	TRBJ2-7	TRBV7-2	CASSLERAKTYEQYF	TGTGCCAGCAGCCTGGAGCGGGCGAAAACTTACGAGCAGTACTTC
NA	NA	TRBJ2-5	TRBV30	CAWSPRRGTQYF	TGTGCCTGGAGTCCCCGCAGGGGGACCCAGTACTTC
NA	TRBD1	TRBJ1-2	TRBV5-1	CASSSRTGYGYTF	TGCGCCAGCAGCTCCCGGACAGGGTACGGCTACACCTTC